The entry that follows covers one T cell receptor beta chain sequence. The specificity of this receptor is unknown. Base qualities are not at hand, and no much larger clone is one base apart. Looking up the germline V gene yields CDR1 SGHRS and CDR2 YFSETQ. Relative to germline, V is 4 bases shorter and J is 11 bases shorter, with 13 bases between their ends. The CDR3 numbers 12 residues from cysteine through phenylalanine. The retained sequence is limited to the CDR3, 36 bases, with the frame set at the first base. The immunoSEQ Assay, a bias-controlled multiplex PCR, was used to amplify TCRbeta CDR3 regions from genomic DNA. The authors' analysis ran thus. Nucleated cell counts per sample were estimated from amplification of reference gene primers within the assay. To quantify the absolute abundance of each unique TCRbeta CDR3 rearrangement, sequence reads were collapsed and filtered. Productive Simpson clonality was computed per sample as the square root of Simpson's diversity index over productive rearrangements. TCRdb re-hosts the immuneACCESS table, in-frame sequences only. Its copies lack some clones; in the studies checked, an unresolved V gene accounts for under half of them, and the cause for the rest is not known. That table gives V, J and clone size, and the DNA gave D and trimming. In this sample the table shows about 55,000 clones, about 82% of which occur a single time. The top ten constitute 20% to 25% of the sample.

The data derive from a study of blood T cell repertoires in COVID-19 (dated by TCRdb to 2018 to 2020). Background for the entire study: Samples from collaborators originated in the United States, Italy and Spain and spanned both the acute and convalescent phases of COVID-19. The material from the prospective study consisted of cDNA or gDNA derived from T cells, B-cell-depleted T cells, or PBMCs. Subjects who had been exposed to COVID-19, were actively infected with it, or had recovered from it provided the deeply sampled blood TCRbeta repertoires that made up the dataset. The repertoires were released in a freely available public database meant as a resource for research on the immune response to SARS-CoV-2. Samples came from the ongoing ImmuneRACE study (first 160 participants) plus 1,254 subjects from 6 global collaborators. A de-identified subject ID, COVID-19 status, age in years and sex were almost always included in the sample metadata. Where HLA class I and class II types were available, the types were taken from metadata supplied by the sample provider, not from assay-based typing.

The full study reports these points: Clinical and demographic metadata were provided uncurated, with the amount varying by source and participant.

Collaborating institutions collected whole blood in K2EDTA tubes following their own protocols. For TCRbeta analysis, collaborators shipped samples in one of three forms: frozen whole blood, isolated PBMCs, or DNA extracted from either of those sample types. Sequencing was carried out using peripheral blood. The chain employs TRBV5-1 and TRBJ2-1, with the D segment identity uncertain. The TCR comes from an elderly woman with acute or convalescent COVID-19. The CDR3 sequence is CASSPSNFQQFF. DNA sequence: TGCGCCAGCAGCCCATCCAACTTCCAGCAGTTCTTC.